The rows below give T cell receptor beta chains drawn from one sample of a study of CD8 T cells in ankylosing spondylitis. MiXCR was run by TCRdb on the 5' RACE reads, yielding one entry per CDR3 protein. The sample has about 120,000 distinct CDR3 sequences, about 13% seen once. The sample comprised blood, either unsorted or a sorted T cell fraction (not recorded which). These receptors came from a female donor with ankylosing spondylitis or in good health (not recorded which). Each CDR3 is given with its conserved first and last residue. A D gene is named only where the DNA matches it firmly. Only some rows state a clone size, as once, few, many or a class for expanded clones.

>-|-|TRBJ2-7|TRBV20-1
CSASSGQGIYEQYF
TGCAGTGCTAGCTCGGGGCAGGGAATCTACGAGCAGTACTTC
>TRBD1|many|TRBJ1-3|TRBV5-6
CASSHRGLSGNTIYF
TGTGCCAGCAGCCACAGGGGACTCTCTGGAAACACCATATATTTT
>-|few|TRBJ2-5|TRBV27
CASEQGFQETQYF
TGTGCCAGTGAGCAGGGATTCCAAGAGACCCAGTACTTC
>-|-|TRBJ1-5|TRBV18
CASSPQGWDQPQHF
TGTGCCAGCTCACCACAAGGGTGGGATCAGCCCCAGCATTTT
>TRBD2|few|TRBJ2-4|TRBV3-1
CASSLRTSGGSLAKNIQYF
TGTGCCAGCAGCTTACGGACTAGCGGGGGCTCTCTAGCCAAAAACATTCAGTACTTC
>-|few|TRBJ1-5|TRBV18
CASSPLEHQPQHF
TGTGCCAGCTCACCACTCGAACACCAGCCCCAGCATTTT
>-|few|TRBJ2-1|TRBV18
CASSPPDTQGWGYNEQFF
TGTGCCAGCTCACCACCGGACACTCAGGGGTGGGGCTACAATGAGCAGTTCTTC
>-|few|TRBJ1-5|TRBV12-3/TRBV12-4
CASSLGRSNQPQHF
TGTGCCAGCAGCCTCGGACGGAGCAATCAGCCCCAGCATTTT
>-|-|TRBJ1-1|TRBV21-1
CASPPRTGGDEAFF
TGTGCCAGCCCTCCTCGGACAGGGGGCGACGAAGCTTTCTTT
>TRBD2|-|TRBJ2-1|TRBV7-3
CASSLTGRGAYEQFF
TGTGCCAGCAGCTTAACGGGGCGGGGGGCGTATGAGCAGTTCTTC
>-|few|TRBJ1-5|TRBV6-2/TRBV6-3
CASSYYSLNQPQHF
TGTGCCAGCAGTTACTACTCCTTAAATCAGCCCCAGCATTTT
>TRBD2|many|TRBJ2-5|TRBV24-1
CATSDGVAGEETQYF
TGTGCCACCAGTGATGGGGTAGCGGGGGAGGAGACCCAGTACTTC
>-|-|TRBJ2-6|TRBV19
CAGQDSSGANVLTF
TGTGCCGGCCAAGACAGCTCTGGGGCCAACGTCCTGACTTTC
>TRBD1|few|TRBJ2-7|TRBV7-8
CASRATGDEQYF
TGTGCCAGCAGAGCCACAGGGGACGAGCAGTACTTC
>-|few|TRBJ1-1|TRBV3-1
CASSQGAGARAEAFF
TGTGCCAGCAGCCAAGGGGCGGGGGCGAGGGCTGAAGCTTTCTTT
>-|many|TRBJ1-5|TRBV29-1
CSGGQGGNQPQHF
TGCAGCGGGGGACAAGGGGGAAATCAGCCCCAGCATTTT
>-|-|TRBJ2-3|TRBV30
CAWGFTDTQYF
TGTGCCTGGGGATTCACAGATACGCAGTATTTT
>TRBD2|few|TRBJ2-3|TRBV7-9
CASGRAGGTDTQYF
TGTGCCAGCGGACGAGCGGGAGGGACAGATACGCAGTATTTT
>-|many|TRBJ2-3|TRBV20-1
CSGSPLLGGPTDTQYF
TGCAGTGGCAGCCCTCTTTTGGGGGGCCCCACAGATACGCAGTATTTT
>-|-|TRBJ1-2|TRBV30
CAWSRDQRGYGYTF
TGTGCCTGGAGTAGGGACCAAAGAGGCTATGGCTACACCTTC
>TRBD1|many|TRBJ1-1|TRBV20-1
CSARVGTAKIEAFF
TGCAGTGCTAGAGTCGGGACAGCGAAGATTGAAGCTTTCTTT
>TRBD2|many|TRBJ2-7|TRBV28
CASSFASGAPRRQQYF
TGTGCCAGCAGCTTTGCAAGCGGGGCCCCCCGGCGTCAGCAGTACTTC
>-|-|TRBJ2-5|TRBV12-3/TRBV12-4
CASSTGRLGRRETQYF
TGTGCCAGCAGTACTGGGCGACTAGGTCGACGGGAGACCCAGTACTTC
>-|many|TRBJ2-7|TRBV29-1
CSVLIGDYEQYF
TGCAGCGTTCTAATTGGAGACTACGAGCAGTACTTC
>-|few|TRBJ2-7|TRBV7-9
CASSFSGNEQYF
TGTGCCAGCAGCTTTTCAGGGAACGAGCAGTACTTC
>TRBD1|-|TRBJ1-1|TRBV2
CASRATGSGGEAFF
TGTGCCAGCAGGGCGACAGGGTCCGGGGGTGAAGCTTTCTTT
>-|few|TRBJ2-3|TRBV29-1
CSVERQGTDTQYF
TGCAGCGTTGAACGGCAGGGAACAGATACGCAGTATTTT
>TRBD1|many|TRBJ1-4|TRBV9
CASSSGQMNEKLFF
TGTGCCAGCAGCTCGGGACAGATGAATGAAAAACTGTTTTTT
>-|few|TRBJ2-2|TRBV6-1
CASSEGPEGGELFF
TGTGCCAGCAGTGAAGGTCCAGAGGGCGGGGAGCTGTTTTTT
>-|many|TRBJ2-7|TRBV30
CAWSVTQYEQYF
TGTGCCTGGAGTGTTACCCAATACGAGCAGTACTTC
>-|few|TRBJ2-7|TRBV12-3/TRBV12-4
CASTQGPGRYEQYF
TGTGCCAGCACCCAAGGCCCCGGGCGATACGAGCAGTACTTC
>TRBD1|few|TRBJ1-5|TRBV28
CASSLTGTGAWKPQHF
TGTGCCAGCAGTTTAACCGGGACAGGGGCCTGGAAGCCCCAGCATTTT
>TRBD1|-|TRBJ2-7|TRBV11-2
CASSLGGTDLEHYF
TGTGCCAGCAGCTTAGGGGGGACAGATCTCGAGCATTACTTC
>TRBD1|few|TRBJ2-7|TRBV5-1
CASSSTGGDYEQYF
TGCGCCAGCAGTTCGACAGGGGGTGACTACGAGCAGTACTTC
>-|few|TRBJ2-4|TRBV6-1
CASSDQPVGLAAKNIQYF
TGTGCCAGCAGTGATCAACCTGTGGGGTTAGCGGCCAAAAACATTCAGTACTTC
>-|many|TRBJ2-7|TRBV10-3
CAISPKGEQYF
TGTGCCATCAGCCCTAAAGGCGAGCAGTACTTC
>TRBD1|many|TRBJ2-7|TRBV20-1
CSATGTGAHYEQYF
TGCAGTGCTACCGGGACAGGGGCACACTACGAGCAGTACTTC
>TRBD2|-|TRBJ2-2|TRBV15
CATSRLAGNTGELLF
TGTGCCACCAGCAGACTAGCGGGGAACACCGGGGAGCTGCTTTTT
>-|few|TRBJ2-7|TRBV6-5
CASRGLYEQYF
TGTGCCAGCAGGGGACTCTACGAGCAGTACTTC
>-|many|TRBJ1-2|TRBV7-2
CASSPDWGGGYGYTF
TGTGCCAGCAGCCCCGATTGGGGGGGAGGATATGGCTACACCTTC
>-|many|TRBJ2-3|TRBV29-1
CSGGGSPSTDTQYF
TGCAGCGGTGGAGGGAGTCCGAGCACAGATACGCAGTATTTT
>-|few|TRBJ2-7|TRBV21-1
CASSKSTSYEQYF
TGTGCCAGCAGCAAAAGCACCTCCTACGAGCAGTACTTC
>-|-|TRBJ2-1|TRBV13
CASSHQGITEQFF
TGTGCCAGCAGCCACCAGGGTATAACTGAGCAGTTCTTC
>-|many|TRBJ1-5|TRBV5-1
CASSRGGNQPQHF
TGCGCCAGCAGCCGGGGGGGCAATCAGCCCCAGCATTTT
>-|many|TRBJ1-4|TRBV15
CATSGWGGIATNEKLFF
TGTGCCACCAGCGGTTGGGGAGGAATTGCAACTAATGAAAAACTGTTTTTT
>-|many|TRBJ2-1|TRBV5-6
CASSLATNEQFF
TGTGCCAGCAGCTTGGCTACCAATGAGCAGTTCTTC
>TRBD1|-|TRBJ1-2|TRBV5-1
CASSLVPDRGHGYTF
TGCGCCAGCAGCTTGGTTCCGGACAGGGGTCATGGCTACACCTTC
>TRBD2|many|TRBJ2-3|TRBV3-1
CASSQDPGGASDTQYF
TGTGCCAGCAGCCAAGATCCCGGGGGGGCCTCAGATACGCAGTATTTT
>-|-|TRBJ1-1|TRBV7-3
CASSFAENTEAFF
TGTGCCAGCTCTTTCGCGGAGAACACTGAAGCTTTCTTT
>TRBD1|many|TRBJ2-2|TRBV28
CASSLPGQNPTGELFF
TGTGCCAGCAGTCTTCCGGGACAGAATCCCACCGGGGAGCTGTTTTTT
>-|-|TRBJ1-4|TRBV4-2
CASSQDGEAEKLFF
TGTGCCAGCAGCCAAGACGGAGAGGCTGAAAAACTGTTTTTT
>TRBD1|-|TRBJ1-5|TRBV7-2
CASQWGQGNQPQHF
TGTGCCAGCCAGTGGGGACAGGGCAATCAGCCCCAGCATTTT
>TRBD1|few|TRBJ2-2|TRBV20-1
CSVSRGPNGELFF
TGCAGTGTCTCCAGGGGGCCGAACGGGGAGCTGTTTTTT
>TRBD1|many|TRBJ2-5|TRBV5-1
CASSPGRDRAGETQYF
TGCGCCAGCAGCCCCGGCCGGGACAGGGCAGGAGAGACCCAGTACTTC
>TRBD2|-|TRBJ2-7|TRBV7-2
CASSLAELAGGYEQYF
TGTGCCAGCAGCTTAGCGGAGCTAGCGGGAGGATACGAGCAGTACTTC
>-|few|TRBJ1-2|TRBV7-2
CASSLAAANYGYTF
TGTGCCAGCAGCTTAGCGGCAGCTAACTATGGCTACACCTTC
>-|many|TRBJ2-5|TRBV29-1
CSVVRDGETQYF
TGCAGCGTTGTCCGGGACGGAGAGACCCAGTACTTC